This T cell receptor (beta chain) was sequenced in a study of CD8 T cells in ankylosing spondylitis. Notes on the study in general: Among TCR beta sequences, a motif of several highly homologous variants appeared characteristic of ankylosing spondylitis blood.

As regards this clonotype: Its antigen is still unknown.

From the 5' RACE reads, TCRdb called clonotypes with MiXCR, one entry per CDR3 protein. The sample consists of 650,000 to 800,000 distinct CDR3 sequences, roughly 19% of them appearing once. Germline V lookup: CDR1 LNHNV, CDR2 YYDKDF (reference sequence). The CDR3 extends over 15 amino acids. The V gene lost 6 bases and the J gene lost 5 bases, with 16 bases spanning the gap. This chain links TRBV15 with TRBJ1-4; D ambiguous. Sequenced material: blood, either unsorted or a sorted T cell fraction (not recorded which). The receptor was derived from a male donor with ankylosing spondylitis. The chain's CDR3 is CATRLLDSLNEKLFF. The CDR3 DNA follows: TGTGCCACCAGGCTCTTGGACTCTTTGAATGAAAAACTGTTTTTT.